The 15 T cell receptor beta chains below come from one sample, sequenced in a study of molecular identifiers for immune sequencing clone quantification. TCRdb passed the PCR reads through MiXCR, listing each CDR3 protein once. The table lists some 100,000 distinct CDR3 sequences, roughly a third of them singletons. Specimen: naive CD8+ T cells from blood, with Jurkat cell RNA spiked in. Described subset: FACS-sorted CD8+CD4-CCR7+CD45RA+ naive T cells. The receptors were gathered from a human donor in good health. Some libraries in this study had Jurkat cell RNA spiked in.

The chain carries TRBV28 and TRBJ1-1; TRBD1 might be the D (6 bases). CDR1 is MDHEN and CDR2 is SYDVKM in the germline V gene. The CDR3 extends over 16 amino acids. V shed 6 bases and J shed 6 bases, with 23 bases lying between them. CDR3 in amino acids: CASSISTGTRGSEAFF. CDR3 DNA sequence: TGTGCCAGCAGCATTAGTACCGGGACACGGGGTTCTGAAGCTTTCTTT. The full variable domain, completed using reference TRBV28 and TRBJ1-1, is DVKVTQSSRYLVKRTGEKVFLECVQDMDHENMFWYRQDPGLGLRLIYFSYDVKMKEKGDIPEGYSVSREKKERFSLILESASTNQTSMYLCASSISTGTRGSEAFFGQGTRLTVV.

A note on this clonotype: At one end the junction does not follow the germline gene, possibly because of a read error. This chain connects TRBV6-6 to TRBJ2-5; D gene uncertain. The CDR3 covers 16 residues. The germline V gene has CDR1 MNHNY and CDR2 SVGAGI (reference sequence). The CDR3 sequence: CASSYNPAASQETQHF. CDR3 nucleotide sequence: TGTGCCAGCAGTTACAACCCCGCAGCCTCCCAAGAGACCCAGCACTTC.

The table lists this clonotype with many counts. The chain has TRBV2 and TRBJ1-3; possibly TRBD1 for D (6 bases). The CDR3 is 17 residues long. Germline CDR1 is SNHLY and CDR2 is FYNNEI. V gave up 6 bases and J gave up 0 bases, with 18 bases separating them. The DNA for the CDR3 is TGTGCCAGCAGGGGACCGTCGGACAGAAGCTCTGGAAACACCATATATTTT. Its protein product is CASRGPSDRSSGNTIYF.

This clonotype has more than one count but fewer than ten. Here the CDR3 omits its conserved ending phenylalanine or tryptophan, so a read error is the likely source. The chain recombines TRBV7-9 with TRBJ2-7; no definite D call. V dropped 1 base and J dropped 6 bases, with 7 bases sitting between them. Germline assignment: CDR1 SEHNR and CDR2 FQNEAQ (reference sequence). This CDR3 region has 12 residues. As DNA, the CDR3 is TGTGCCAGCAGCTTAGTCCTGGCCGAGCAGTACTCC. It yields the protein CASSLVLAEQYS.

The chain recombines TRBV20-1 with TRBJ2-2; 7 bases are shared with TRBD2. CDR1 DFQATT and CDR2 SNEGSKA come from the germline V gene (reference sequence). The CDR3 runs 15 residues. V lost 3 bases, J lost 6 bases, and 10 bases stayed unmatched. CDR3 protein: CSASDLAGAAGELFF. CDR3 coding DNA: TGCAGTGCTAGTGACTTGGCGGGAGCGGCCGGGGAGCTGTTTTTT.

Note on this clonotype: A much larger clone sits a single nucleotide away, making a read error possible. As the CDR3 is not closed by the conserved phenylalanine or tryptophan, this likely results from a read error. The genes are TRBV5-3 and TRBJ2-7; a possible D gene is TRBD2 (6 bases). TRBV5-3 is an ORF, and what it does is uncertain. V dropped 8 bases and J dropped 3 bases, with 15 bases sitting between them. This CDR3 spans 13 amino acids. CDR3 loop: CASSLHGSYEQYI. In DNA form, the CDR3 reads TGTGCCAGCAGCCTCCACGGGAGCTACGAGCAGTACATC.

This clonotype has only a few counts. This chain joins TRBV28 and TRBJ2-2; D unresolved. The CDR3 extends over 15 amino acids. Trimming pared 7 bases from V and 1 base from J, leaving 13 bases between. CDR1 is MDHEN, CDR2 SYDVKM, per germline. CDR3 in amino acids: CASNPWNVNTGELFF. The CDR3 DNA is TGTGCCAGCAACCCATGGAATGTGAACACCGGGGAGCTGTTTTTT.

In its sample, this clonotype was seen a few times. The chain employs TRBV20-1 and TRBJ2-7; possibly TRBD1 for D (6 bases). The CDR3 is 15 residues long. The germline V gene has CDR1 DFQATT and CDR2 SNEGSKA (reference sequence). The germline V and J ends were trimmed by 4 bases and 0 bases, with 16 bases remaining between them. CDR3 region: CSAIKERDNSYEQYF. CDR3 bases: TGCAGTGCTATCAAAGAAAGGGACAACTCCTACGAGCAGTACTTC.

This clonotype was counted at least ten times. The CDR3 DNA reads as TGTGCCAGCAGTCGGACGGATTTTGAAGCTTTCTTT. Amino acid sequence: CASSRTDFEAFF. The chain employs TRBV12-3 or TRBV12-4 and TRBJ1-1, with D unresolved. The CDR3 has 12 amino acids. Trimming stripped 5 bases from V and 7 bases from J, with 11 bases between.

This clonotype was observed at least ten times. This chain joins TRBV6-6 and TRBJ2-7; TRBD2 agrees at 11 bases. After removal of 6 bases from V and 2 bases from J, the junction contained 12 bases not matched to a gene. Per germline, CDR1 MNHNY and CDR2 SVGAGI (reference sequence). CDR3 length: 17 amino acids. This CDR3 is CASSRLAGGSRPYEQYF. CDR3 nucleotide sequence: TGTGCCAGCAGCCGGCTAGCGGGAGGTTCCAGGCCCTACGAGCAGTACTTC.

In its sample, this clonotype was seen many times. V and J are TRBV6-2 or TRBV6-3 and TRBJ2-3; possibly TRBD2 for D (6 bases). The CDR3 has 15 amino acids. CDR1 and CDR2 from the germline V gene are MNHEY and SVGEGT. Deletions cut 2 bases from V and 2 bases from J, with 11 bases between. The CDR3 reads CASSYAGTSTDTQYF. CDR3 nucleotide sequence: TGTGCCAGCAGTTACGCGGGGACTTCCACAGATACGCAGTATTTT.

This clonotype turned up a few times. V gene TRBV7-9 combines with J gene TRBJ1-5; D uncertain. The CDR3 totals 16 residues. Trimming cost V 1 base and J 7 bases, with 17 bases left between them. Germline lookup yields CDR1 SEHNR and CDR2 FQNEAQ (reference sequence). CDR3 bases: TGTGCCAGCAGCTTAGGAGGCCCCGGACGGGCACAGCCCCAGCATTTT. Its translation is CASSLGGPGRAQPQHF.

Comments on this clonotype: This sequence may be a read error, since a much larger clone differs from it by one base. The V and J genes are TRBV7-9 and TRBJ2-7, with no clear D. Germline assignment: CDR1 SEHNR and CDR2 FQNEAQ (reference sequence). This CDR3 has 14 residues. The ends were cut back, 5 bases at V and 7 bases at J, with 18 bases in the middle. CDR3 bases: TGTGCCAGCAGCCCCGACCTAATACCCAGGGAGCAGTACTTC. Its protein is CASSPDLIPREQYF.

Points on this clonotype: The junction and the germline gene differ at one end; a read error may be behind it. This chain joins TRBV7-9 and TRBJ2-7; possibly TRBD1 or TRBD2 for D (6 bases each). Germline V gene data show CDR1 as SEHNR and CDR2 as FQNEAQ (reference sequence). This CDR3 comprises 15 residues. The CDR3 nucleotides read TGTGCCAGCAGCCCTGAGCTCAGGGGAGGATACGGGCAGTACTTC. Translating gives CASSPELRGGYGQYF.

A remark on this clonotype: A single base separates this from a much larger clone, so it may be a read error. This CDR3 is missing its conserved last phenylalanine or tryptophan, likely due to a read error. This chain uses TRBV9 with TRBJ2-3; D uncertain. V shed 3 bases and J shed 0 bases, with 5 bases lying between them. Germline CDR1 is SGDLS and CDR2 is YYNGEE. The CDR3 loop spans 13 amino acids. The CDR3 spells CASSAASTDTQYL. Here the CDR3 DNA reads TGTGCCAGCAGCGCGGCTAGCACAGATACGCAGTATCTT.